The 23 T cell receptor beta chains presented below share a single source sample, sequenced in a study of T-cell reconstitution after alpha-beta-depleted transplantation in children. The library targeted TCRbeta and was prepared with unique molecular identifiers. MiXCR, applied by TCRdb to the PCR reads, yields one record per CDR3 protein. Of 900,000 or so distinct CDR3 sequences listed, less than 20% were seen once; the top ten hold under 6%. Sequenced here: PBMCs, mostly from graft donor cells, sampled 360 days after TCRalphabeta/CD19-depleted stem cell transplant. The receptor source for this set is a male patient aged 10 to 17 who had a stem cell transplant for acute lymphoblastic leukemia, so the T cells may come from the graft donor.

This clonotype was detected a few times. The CDR3 DNA reads TGCGCCAGCAGCCACTTGATTGGGGATGAAAAACTGTTTTTT. Protein sequence: CASSHLIGDEKLFF. The chain joins TRBV4-1 to TRBJ1-4; D unclear. Germline assignment: CDR1 MGHRA and CDR2 YSYEKL. The CDR3 contains 14 residues. V lost 3 bases to trimming and J lost 6 bases, with 11 bases between them.

The chain uses TRBV9 and TRBJ1-5, with 9 bases lining up with TRBD1. This CDR3 spans 15 amino acids. CDR1 SGDLS and CDR2 YYNGEE come from the germline V gene. The V gene end was trimmed by 0 bases and the J gene end by 5 bases; junction bases not matched to a gene: 3. This CDR3 reads CASSVGTGDYQPQHF. The DNA for the CDR3 is TGTGCCAGCAGCGTAGGGACAGGGGATTATCAGCCCCAGCATTTT.

J is TRBJ2-1 and V is TRBV6-5; possibly TRBD1 or TRBD2 for D (6 bases each). In germline, CDR1 is MNHEY, CDR2 SVGAGI. V was clipped by 0 bases and J by 4 bases, with 16 bases between them. This CDR3 has 17 residues. The CDR3 DNA sequence: TGTGCCAGCAGTTACTCGTACGGGGGCGATGATTACAATGAGCAGTTCTTC. It is translated as CASSYSYGGDDYNEQFF.

This clonotype was found many times. The rearrangement links TRBV4-2 to TRBJ2-5; D not certain. Germline V CDR1 and CDR2: LGHNA, YNFKEQ. There are 14 residues in the CDR3. V lost 2 bases to trimming and J lost 2 bases, with 9 bases between them. CDR3 in amino acids: CASSQSLLQETQYF. CDR3 coding DNA: TGTGCCAGCAGCCAATCCCTTTTACAAGAGACCCAGTACTTC.

This clonotype was seen only a few times. The chain couples TRBV29-1 to TRBJ1-2; D remains ambiguous. V lost 4 bases, J lost 6 bases, and 12 bases lay in between. CDR1 and CDR2 from the germline V gene are SQVTM and ANQGSEA. The CDR3 is 12 residues long. The CDR3 region is CSVVAGWDGYTF. The CDR3 nucleotides are TGCAGCGTTGTAGCGGGTTGGGATGGCTACACCTTC.

This clonotype came up a few times. The chain has TRBV12-3 or TRBV12-4 and TRBJ2-1; maybe TRBD2 (5 bases). The CDR3 runs 13 residues. V was pared by 6 bases and J by 6 bases, with 12 bases between. The CDR3 loop is CASRLYRGNEQFF. The CDR3 DNA reads as TGTGCCAGCAGGCTATACCGGGGCAATGAGCAGTTCTTC.

This sequence joins TRBV9 and TRBJ1-1; 7 bases match TRBD1. The V segment lost 0 bases and the J segment 7 bases; nucleotides outside the gene matches: 9. CDR1 SGDLS and CDR2 YYNGEE come from the germline V gene. The CDR3 is 15 residues long. As DNA, the CDR3 is TGTGCCAGCAGCGTAGGAGAGACAGGGAGCCTTGAAGCTTTCTTT. It encodes CASSVGETGSLEAFF.

The V gene is TRBV18, the J gene TRBJ2-7; D is perhaps TRBD1 (6 bases). There are 15 residues in the CDR3. In germline, CDR1 is KGHSH, CDR2 LQKENI. The V end was cut by 2 bases, the J end by 0 bases, with 11 bases between. The CDR3 DNA is TGTGCCAGCTCACCAGTCCAGGGGAGCTCCTACGAGCAGTACTTC. This sequence encodes CASSPVQGSSYEQYF.

The chain uses TRBV5-1 and TRBJ2-6; D is perhaps TRBD1 (6 bases). Germline V lookup: CDR1 SGHRS, CDR2 YFSETQ. This CDR3 region has 16 residues. V shed 7 bases and J shed 0 bases, with 14 bases lying between them. Here the CDR3 DNA reads TGCGCCAGCCACCAGGGGCCGATCTCTGGGGCCAACGTCCTGACTTTC. Translating gives CASHQGPISGANVLTF.

CDR3 DNA: TGCAGTGCTAGCCGGCGGACCCTAGGGGTCAATGAGCAGTTCTTC. It encodes CSASRRTLGVNEQFF. This rearrangement joins TRBV20-1 to TRBJ2-1; tentatively, D is TRBD1 (5 bases). CDR1 is DFQATT, CDR2 SNEGSKA, per germline (reference sequence). V shed 3 bases and J shed 6 bases, with 18 bases lying between them. The CDR3 sequence is 15 residues long.

This chain uses TRBV3-1 with TRBJ1-5, with no clear D. V dropped 1 base and J dropped 7 bases, with 23 bases sitting between them. The CDR3 runs 18 residues. Per the germline V gene, CDR1 is LGHDT and CDR2 is YNNKEL (reference sequence). The CDR3 loop reads CASSQGPPGQQGGQPQHF. CDR3 nucleotides: TGTGCCAGCAGCCAAGGGCCCCCCGGGCAGCAAGGAGGGCAGCCCCAGCATTTT.

This clonotype occurred a few times. The chain couples TRBV12-5 to TRBJ2-1; TRBD2 matches at 9 bases. V shed 8 bases, J shed 8 bases, and the junction held 13 bases outside the gene matches. The CDR3 is made up of 15 amino acids. Germline CDR1 reads LGHNT; CDR2 reads FRNRAP. The CDR3 region has the DNA TGTGCTAGTAGGAGGGGGAATAGCGGGAGCTATGAGCAGTTCTTC. This encodes CASRRGNSGSYEQFF.

The rearrangement uses TRBV4-2 and TRBJ2-7; D gene unclear. Germline-derived CDR1 and CDR2 are LGHNA and YNFKEQ. The CDR3 is 16 residues long. The germline V and J ends were trimmed by 1 base and 5 bases, with 18 bases remaining between them. CDR3 sequence (DNA): TGTGCCAGCAGCCAAGCGAGTTGGGCCGGGCTCCACGAGCAGTACTTC. Its protein is CASSQASWAGLHEQYF.

For this clonotype: The germline gene is not matched at one end of the junction; a read error may be the cause. The V and J genes are TRBV5-1 and TRBJ1-3; TRBD1 matches 11 bases. Germline lookup yields CDR1 SGHRS and CDR2 YFSETQ. The CDR3 totals 18 residues. The CDR3 is CASSIMPSRTGGRNTIFF. The CDR3 DNA reads TGCGCCAGCAGCATAATGCCCTCCCGGACAGGGGGCAGAAACACCATATTTTTT.

The chain couples TRBV14 to TRBJ2-7, with D possibly matching TRBD1 (6 bases). V was clipped by 3 bases and J by 0 bases, with 9 bases between them. Germline loops: CDR1 SGHDN, CDR2 FVKESK. This CDR3 has 14 amino acids. The chain's CDR3 is CASSHKQGSYEQYF. In DNA form, the CDR3 reads TGTGCCAGCAGCCATAAACAGGGCTCCTACGAGCAGTACTTC.

This chain connects TRBV5-1 to TRBJ2-1, with D perhaps matching TRBD2 (6 bases). Looked up from germline, CDR1 is SGHRS and CDR2 is YFSETQ. The CDR3 totals 16 residues. V was pared by 0 bases and J by 4 bases, with 14 bases between. DNA of the CDR3: TGCGCCAGCAGCTTGGACGGTCCGGGGAGGTACAATGAGCAGTTCTTC. Protein product: CASSLDGPGRYNEQFF.

The sample holds a few counts of this clonotype. This chain joins TRBV20-1 and TRBJ2-5; 7 nucleotides match TRBD1. Looked up from germline, CDR1 is DFQATT and CDR2 is SNEGSKA (reference sequence). This CDR3 region has 13 residues. Losses at the gene ends were 2 bases for V and 4 bases for J; bases not matched to a gene: 4. CDR3 bases: TGCAGTGCTAGACAGGGGGTTCGAGAGACCCAGTACTTC. Amino acid sequence: CSARQGVRETQYF.

This clonotype was recorded at least ten times. The chain is built from TRBV5-1 and TRBJ2-1; D might be TRBD2 (5 bases). CDR1 is SGHRS, CDR2 YFSETQ, per germline. V was trimmed by 2 bases and J by 5 bases, leaving 14 bases between them. The CDR3 has 15 amino acids. The CDR3 reads CASSFSLDHDNEQFF. In DNA, the CDR3 is TGCGCCAGCAGCTTCTCACTAGATCACGACAATGAGCAGTTCTTC.

The sample holds many counts of this clonotype. The chain links TRBV28 to TRBJ2-3; 10 bases are a match to TRBD2. The CDR3 length is 15 residues. J lost 4 bases, V lost 4 bases, and 5 bases had no gene match. In germline, CDR1 is MDHEN, CDR2 SYDVKM. The CDR3 coding sequence is TGTGCCAGCAGTTACTTTAGCGGGAGGCCAGATACGCAGTATTTT. Amino acids: CASSYFSGRPDTQYF.

This clonotype has a count of ten or more. This rearrangement joins TRBV6-1 to TRBJ2-7; 10 nucleotides line up with TRBD2. CDR3 length: 14 amino acids. V trimming: 5 bases; J trimming: 3 bases; junction bases outside the gene matches: 4. Germline values: CDR1 MNHNS, CDR2 SASEGT. CDR3 in DNA: TGTGCCAGCAGTCAACTAGCGGGAAACTACGAGCAGTACTTC. This gives the protein CASSQLAGNYEQYF.

This chain uses TRBV14 with TRBJ2-7; 13 nucleotides match TRBD2. V lost 2 bases, J lost 6 bases, and 4 bases stayed unmatched. CDR3 length equals 15 residues. Germline lookup yields CDR1 SGHDN and CDR2 FVKESK. The CDR3 here is CASSQRLAGGREQYF. The CDR3 coding sequence is TGTGCCAGCAGCCAACGACTAGCGGGAGGACGCGAGCAGTACTTC.

This clonotype turned up a few times. The DNA for the CDR3 is TGTGCCACCCGGGGATCGTACAATGAGCAGTTCTTC. The encoded protein is CATRGSYNEQFF. The chain recombines TRBV24-1 with TRBJ2-1, with a tentative D call TRBD2 (5 bases). There are 12 residues in the CDR3. Trimming left V 9 bases short and J 4 bases short, with 9 bases between. Germline assignment: CDR1 KGHDR and CDR2 SFDVKD.

This clonotype has more than one count but fewer than ten. CDR3 DNA sequence: TGTGCCAGCAGCTTCGAGTTAGACACTGAAGCTTTCTTT. Encoded protein: CASSFELDTEAFF. The chain combines TRBV7-3 with TRBJ1-1; D is unresolved. CDR3 length equals 13 residues. Germline values: CDR1 SGHTA, CDR2 FQGTGA. The germline V and J ends were trimmed by 3 bases and 3 bases, with 8 bases remaining between them. The variable domain in full, with the rest retrieved from reference TRBV7-3 and TRBJ1-1, is GAGVSQTPSNKVTEKGKYVELRCDPISGHTALYWYRQSLGQGPEFLIYFQGTGAADDSGLPNDRFFAVRPEGSVSTLKIQRTERGDSAVYLCASSFELDTEAFFGQGTRLTVV.